This T cell receptor beta chain was sequenced in a study of blood T cell repertoires in COVID-19. Study-wide context: T cells, B-cell-depleted T cells, or PBMCs supplied cDNA or gDNA.

The V and J ends lost 6 bases and 3 bases respectively, with 14 bases between them. Germline V gene lookup returns CDR1 LGHDT and CDR2 YNNKEL (reference sequence). The CDR3 length is 14 residues. Measured with immunoSEQ multiplex PCR; TCRdb has only the in-frame clones, and not every one. The data show about 200,000 clones, with roughly four fifths seen just once and roughly 7% held by the top ten. Sequenced input: PBMCs or T cells enriched from blood (not recorded which). The receptor's source is a man aged 35 to 55 who had recovered from COVID-19. The chain joins TRBV3-1 (or the pseudogene TRBV3-2) to TRBJ1-1; D is perhaps TRBD1 (5 bases). The CDR3 loop is CASRHRLEYTEAFF. The CDR3 bases are TGTGCCAGCAGGCACAGGTTAGAGTACACTGAAGCTTTCTTT.